This T cell receptor (beta chain) is from a study of Ad26.COV2.S vaccination and SARS-CoV-2 variants. Study overall: It was the COV1001 Ad26.COV2.S trial arm that included the donor. The vaccine Ad26.COV2.S was put into the muscle once, or twice with 56 days between.

Generated by immunoSEQ multiplex PCR, the TCRdb table keeps only in-frame clones and is missing some. The sample carries roughly 400,000 clones, about 88% recorded once. The treatment was: some 20 received Ad26.COV2.S at low or high dose, single or two shots; about 5 received placebo; per-sample allocation not given. It was on day 63 after the first vaccine or placebo injection that samples were taken. The junction had 17 bases not matched to a gene; V was cut back by 7 bases and J by 11 bases. Germline V gene data show CDR1 as SGHVS and CDR2 as FQNEAQ. This CDR3 has 16 residues. The specimen was peripheral blood, collected in a trial of Ad26.COV2.S vaccine versus placebo. The receptor's source is a person aged 18-65 years who received the Ad26.COV2.S COVID-19 vaccine or a placebo. The chain carries TRBV7-8 and TRBJ1-4, with 9 bases aligning to TRBD1. CDR3: CASTARGGTGTEKLFF. The CDR3 nucleotides read TGTGCCAGCACCGCCAGAGGGGGGACAGGGACCGAGAAACTGTTTTTT.